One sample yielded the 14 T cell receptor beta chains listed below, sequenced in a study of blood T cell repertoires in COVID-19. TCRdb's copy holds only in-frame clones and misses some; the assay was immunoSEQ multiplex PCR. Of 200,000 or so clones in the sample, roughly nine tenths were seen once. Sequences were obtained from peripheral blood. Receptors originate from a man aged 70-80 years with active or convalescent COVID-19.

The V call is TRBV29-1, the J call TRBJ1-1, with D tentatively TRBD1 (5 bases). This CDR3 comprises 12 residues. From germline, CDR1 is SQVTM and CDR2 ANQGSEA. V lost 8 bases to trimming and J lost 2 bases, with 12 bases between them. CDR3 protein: CSTREVNTEAFF. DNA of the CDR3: TGCAGCACCAGGGAAGTTAACACTGAAGCTTTCTTT. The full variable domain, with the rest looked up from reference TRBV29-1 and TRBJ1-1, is SAVISQKPSRDICQRGTSLTIQCQVDSQVTMMFWYRQQPGQSLTLIATANQGSEATYESGFVIDKFPISRPNLTFSTLTVSNMSPEDSSIYLCSTREVNTEAFFGQGTRLTVV.

The CDR3 nucleotides read TGTGCCAGCGGGCGACAGGGGAGCACAGATACGCAGTATTTT. The encoded protein is CASGRQGSTDTQYF. The chain is built from TRBV3-1 (or the pseudogene TRBV3-2) and TRBJ2-3; 8 positions match TRBD1. Germline V gene sequence: CDR1 LGHDT, CDR2 YNNKEL (reference sequence). There are 14 residues in the CDR3. The trim removed 8 bases at V and 0 bases at J, leaving 4 bases unmatched.

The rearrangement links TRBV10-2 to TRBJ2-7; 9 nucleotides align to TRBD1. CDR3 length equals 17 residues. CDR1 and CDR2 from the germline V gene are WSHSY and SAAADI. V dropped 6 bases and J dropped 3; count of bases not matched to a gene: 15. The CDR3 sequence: CASRRQGGDIRNYEQYF. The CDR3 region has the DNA TGCGCCAGCAGGAGACAGGGGGGGGATATTAGGAACTACGAGCAGTACTTC.

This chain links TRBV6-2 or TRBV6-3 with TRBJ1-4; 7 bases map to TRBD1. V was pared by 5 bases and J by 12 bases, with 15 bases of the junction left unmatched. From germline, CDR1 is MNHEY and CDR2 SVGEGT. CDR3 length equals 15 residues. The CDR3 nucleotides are TGTGCCAGCAGTCGAGGACAGGTGAACATGGAGCAACTGTTTTTT. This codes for CASSRGQVNMEQLFF.

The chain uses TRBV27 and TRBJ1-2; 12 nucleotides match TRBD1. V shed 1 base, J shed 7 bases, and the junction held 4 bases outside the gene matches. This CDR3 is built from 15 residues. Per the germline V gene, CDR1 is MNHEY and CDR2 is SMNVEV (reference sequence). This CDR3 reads CASSLLGTGGSGYTF. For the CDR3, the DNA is TGTGCCAGCAGTTTATTAGGGACAGGGGGCTCTGGCTACACCTTC.

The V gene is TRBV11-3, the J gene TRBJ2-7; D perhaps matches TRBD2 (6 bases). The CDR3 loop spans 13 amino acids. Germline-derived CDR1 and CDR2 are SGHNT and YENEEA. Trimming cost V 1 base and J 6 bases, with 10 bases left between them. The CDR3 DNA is TGTGCCAGCAGCTTAGGAGTCGGGGGCGAGCAGTACTTC. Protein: CASSLGVGGEQYF. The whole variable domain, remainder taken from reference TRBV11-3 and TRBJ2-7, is EAGVVQSPRYKIIEKKQPVAFWCNPISGHNTLYWYLQNLGQGPELLIRYENEEAVDDSQLPKDRFSAERLKGVDSTLKIQPAELGDSAVYLCASSLGVGGEQYFGPGTRLTVT.

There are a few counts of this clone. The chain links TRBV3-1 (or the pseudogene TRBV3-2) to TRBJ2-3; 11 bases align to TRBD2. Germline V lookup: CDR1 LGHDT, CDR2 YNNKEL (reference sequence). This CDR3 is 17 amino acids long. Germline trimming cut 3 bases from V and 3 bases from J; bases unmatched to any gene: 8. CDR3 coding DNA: TGTGCCAGCAGCCACCTACTAGCGGGAGAGGGGACAGATACGCAGTATTTT. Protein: CASSHLLAGEGTDTQYF.

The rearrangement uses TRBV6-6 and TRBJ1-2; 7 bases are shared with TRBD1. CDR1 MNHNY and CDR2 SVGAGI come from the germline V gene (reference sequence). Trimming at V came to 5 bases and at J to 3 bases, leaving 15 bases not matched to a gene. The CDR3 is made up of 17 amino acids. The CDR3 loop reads CASSPWDSWPGDYGYTF. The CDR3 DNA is TGTGCCAGCAGTCCTTGGGACAGTTGGCCGGGGGACTATGGCTACACCTTC.

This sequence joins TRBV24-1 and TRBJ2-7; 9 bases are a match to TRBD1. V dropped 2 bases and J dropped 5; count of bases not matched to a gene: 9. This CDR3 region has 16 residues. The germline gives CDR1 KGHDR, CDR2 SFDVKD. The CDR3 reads CATSDSGLTGGDEQYF. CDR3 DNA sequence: TGTGCCACCAGTGATTCGGGACTGACAGGGGGGGACGAGCAGTACTTC.

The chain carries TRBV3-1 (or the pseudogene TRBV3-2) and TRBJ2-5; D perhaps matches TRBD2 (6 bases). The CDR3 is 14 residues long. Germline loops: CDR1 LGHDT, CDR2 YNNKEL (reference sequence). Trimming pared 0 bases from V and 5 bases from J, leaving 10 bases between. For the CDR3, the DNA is TGTGCCAGCAGCCAAGATACTAGCACGGAGACCCAGTACTTC. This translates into CASSQDTSTETQYF.

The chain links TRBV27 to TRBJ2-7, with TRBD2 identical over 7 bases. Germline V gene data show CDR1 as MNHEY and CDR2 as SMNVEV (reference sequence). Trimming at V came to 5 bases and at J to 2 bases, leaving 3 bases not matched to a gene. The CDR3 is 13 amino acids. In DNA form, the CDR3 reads TGTGCCAGCAGTCCGGGACTACCCTACGAGCAGTACTTC. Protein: CASSPGLPYEQYF.

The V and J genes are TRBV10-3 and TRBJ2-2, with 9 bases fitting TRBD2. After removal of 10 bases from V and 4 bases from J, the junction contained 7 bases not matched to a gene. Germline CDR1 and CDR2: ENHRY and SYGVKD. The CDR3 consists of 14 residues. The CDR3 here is CATNSGSFTGELFF. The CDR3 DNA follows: TGTGCCACCAATAGCGGGAGTTTCACCGGGGAGCTGTTTTTT.

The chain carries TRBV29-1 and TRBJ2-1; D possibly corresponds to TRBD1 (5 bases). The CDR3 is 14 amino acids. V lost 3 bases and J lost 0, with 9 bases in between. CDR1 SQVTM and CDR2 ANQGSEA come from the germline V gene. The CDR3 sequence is CSVDREGSYNEQFF. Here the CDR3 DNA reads TGCAGCGTTGACAGGGAAGGCTCCTACAATGAGCAGTTCTTC.

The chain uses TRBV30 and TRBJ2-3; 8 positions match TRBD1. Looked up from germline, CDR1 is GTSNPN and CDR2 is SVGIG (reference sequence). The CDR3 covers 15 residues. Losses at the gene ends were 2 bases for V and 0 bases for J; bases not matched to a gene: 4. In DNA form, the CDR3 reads TGTGCCTGGAGTTCTCAGGGGGCGAGCACAGATACGCAGTATTTT. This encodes CAWSSQGASTDTQYF.